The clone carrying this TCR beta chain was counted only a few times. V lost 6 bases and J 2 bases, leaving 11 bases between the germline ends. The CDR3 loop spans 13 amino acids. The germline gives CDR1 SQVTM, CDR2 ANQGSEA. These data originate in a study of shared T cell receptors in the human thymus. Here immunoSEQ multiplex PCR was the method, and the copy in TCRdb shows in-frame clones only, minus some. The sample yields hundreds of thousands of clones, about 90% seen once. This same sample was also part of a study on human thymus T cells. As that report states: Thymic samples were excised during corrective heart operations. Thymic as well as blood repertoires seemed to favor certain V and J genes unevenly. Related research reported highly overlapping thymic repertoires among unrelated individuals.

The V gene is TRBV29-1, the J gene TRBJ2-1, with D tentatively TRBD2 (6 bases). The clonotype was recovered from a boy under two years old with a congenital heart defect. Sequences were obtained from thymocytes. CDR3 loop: CSVERLAYNEQFF. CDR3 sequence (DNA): TGCAGCGTCGAAAGACTAGCCTACAATGAGCAGTTCTTC.